The 20 T cell receptor beta chains presented below share a single source sample, sequenced in a study of post-analysis software for immune sequencing data. Notes on the study in general: In patients, TRBV5-6, TRBV5-1 and TRBV20-1 belonged to about five TRBV segments found more frequently than in controls.

The authors incorporated unique molecular identifiers into the TCR beta cDNA libraries. One entry per CDR3 protein results from TCRdb running MiXCR on the PCR reads. The profile shows about 540,000 distinct CDR3 sequences, around a third of them singletons. The antigens of these receptors remain unknown. The material sequenced was blood. Receptor source: a girl between 2 and 17 years old with multiple sclerosis.

The V call is TRBV5-1, the J call TRBJ2-5; D possibly corresponds to TRBD2 (6 bases). The length of the CDR3 is 15 residues. The germline CDR1 and CDR2 sequences are SGHRS and YFSETQ. Deletions cut 1 base from V and 3 bases from J, with 13 bases between. CDR3 DNA: TGCGCCAGCAGCTTGACGGGGGACGGAAAAGAGACCCAGTACTTC. This codes for CASSLTGDGKETQYF.

The V and J genes are TRBV4-1 and TRBJ2-1, with D uncertain. CDR1 MGHRA and CDR2 YSYEKL come from the germline V gene. This CDR3 spans 13 amino acids. V was cut by 4 bases and J by 7 bases, with 11 bases left in between. CDR3 DNA sequence: TGCGCCAGCAGCCCACTCACCCGTAATGAGCAGTTCTTC. It translates to CASSPLTRNEQFF.

This clonotype has a handful of counts. V and J are TRBV3-1 and TRBJ2-5; 7 nucleotides match TRBD1. The CDR3 consists of 15 residues. With V trimmed by 6 bases and J by 5 bases, 12 bases remained unmatched. CDR1 is LGHDT, CDR2 YNNKEL, per germline (reference sequence). CDR3 in amino acids: CASRSEQGWMETQYF. The CDR3 bases are TGTGCCAGCAGATCCGAACAGGGGTGGATGGAGACCCAGTACTTC.

This rearrangement joins TRBV6-6 to TRBJ2-3; 9 bases map to TRBD2. The ends lost 4 bases at V and 4 bases at J; junction bases unmatched: 9. Looked up from germline, CDR1 is MNHNY and CDR2 is SVGAGI (reference sequence). The CDR3 sequence is 16 residues long. CDR3 DNA: TGTGCCAGCAGTTTCAAAGCGGGGGGCCCCCCAGATACGCAGTATTTT. Amino acid sequence: CASSFKAGGPPDTQYF.

This clonotype was observed a handful of times. The chain recombines TRBV20-1 with TRBJ2-3, with TRBD2 matching 12 bases. After removal of 7 bases from V and 0 bases from J, the junction contained 5 bases not matched to a gene. Germline V gene sequence: CDR1 DFQATT, CDR2 SNEGSKA (reference sequence). CDR3 length: 15 amino acids. The CDR3 nucleotides are TGCAGTGAACTAGCGGGGGGAACTAGCACAGATACGCAGTATTTT. It codes for CSELAGGTSTDTQYF.

The chain is built from TRBV6-6 and TRBJ1-4; D possibly corresponds to TRBD1 (6 bases). The germline V gene has CDR1 MNHNY and CDR2 SVGAGI (reference sequence). This CDR3 comprises 14 residues. The V end was cut by 4 bases, the J end by 10 bases, with 16 bases between. The CDR3 DNA sequence: TGTGCCAGCAGTTCCTTTGGGGGGGCGGCAAAACTGTTTTTT. Amino acids: CASSSFGGAAKLFF.

The chain is built from TRBV20-1 and TRBJ1-5, with D uncertain. V shed 3 bases and J shed 6 bases, with 6 bases lying between them. This CDR3 spans 11 amino acids. Germline CDR1 DFQATT, CDR2 SNEGSKA (reference sequence). The CDR3 loop reads CSARSGQPQHF. In DNA, the CDR3 is TGCAGTGCTAGGTCAGGTCAGCCCCAGCATTTT.

The chain carries TRBV13 and TRBJ2-3; perhaps TRBD1 as D (5 bases). CDR3 length: 16 amino acids. The germline V gene has CDR1 PRHDT and CDR2 FYEKMQ (reference sequence). V lost 3 bases and J lost 0, with 13 bases in between. The CDR3 DNA reads as TGTGCCAGCAGCTTTTCGTCAGGGTGGAGCACAGATACGCAGTATTTT. Translation gives CASSFSSGWSTDTQYF.

This clonotype appeared many times. A junction end diverges from the germline sequence, so it may reflect a read error. V gene TRBV5-1 combines with J gene TRBJ2-1; TRBD1 agrees at 10 bases. CDR3 size: 15 residues. Germline-derived CDR1 and CDR2 are SGHRS and YFSETQ. This CDR3 is CASSLGQGTYNEQFF. Here the CDR3 DNA reads TGTGCCAGCAGCTTGGGACAGGGGACGTACAATGAGCAGTTCTTC.

This clonotype was detected ten times or more. This chain connects TRBV25-1 to TRBJ2-1, with TRBD2 matching 9 bases. Per the germline V gene, CDR1 is MGHDK and CDR2 is SYGVNS. Trimming took 0 bases from V and 6 from J; bases not matched to a gene: 6. CDR3 length: 16 amino acids. The CDR3 loop reads CASSEYDLAGANEQFF. CDR3 bases: TGTGCCAGCAGTGAATACGACTTAGCGGGGGCCAATGAGCAGTTCTTC.

This clonotype was detected only a few times. The gene calls are TRBV14 and TRBJ2-5, with TRBD1 matching over 7 bases. The V segment lost 0 bases and the J segment 3 bases; nucleotides outside the gene matches: 7. This CDR3 has 16 amino acids. Germline assignment: CDR1 SGHDN and CDR2 FVKESK. The CDR3, as DNA: TGTGCCAGCAGCCAAGATCTTGGTCAGGGGGAAGAGACCCAGTACTTC. Its translation: CASSQDLGQGEETQYF.

A remark on this clonotype: The junction differs from germline at one of its ends, possibly a read error. This chain uses TRBV5-6 with TRBJ1-2; tentative D call: TRBD1 (5 bases). The CDR3 spans 15 residues. Per the germline V gene, CDR1 is SGHDT and CDR2 is YYEEEE. The CDR3 loop is CAGSLGLGGDYGYTF. CDR3 DNA sequence: TGTGCCGGCAGCTTGGGTCTTGGGGGGGACTATGGCTACACCTTC.

The table lists this clonotype with a few counts. The chain uses TRBV20-1 and TRBJ2-7, with D maybe TRBD2 (6 bases). Looked up from germline, CDR1 is DFQATT and CDR2 is SNEGSKA (reference sequence). CDR3 length: 14 residues. V dropped 4 bases and J dropped 3 bases, with 16 bases sitting between them. CDR3 amino acids: CSAIGDSLYYEQYF. CDR3 DNA sequence: TGCAGTGCTATCGGGGACTCTCTTTACTACGAGCAGTACTTC.

The chain uses TRBV7-9 and TRBJ2-5, with D possibly being TRBD1 (5 bases). CDR3 size: 15 residues. V gave up 6 bases and J gave up 2 bases, with 16 bases separating them. The V gene's germline CDR1 is SEHNR and CDR2 FQNEAQ (reference sequence). CDR3 bases: TGTGCCAGCAGTTCAGCCTCCAAGGGGCAAGAGACCCAGTACTTC. Translating gives CASSSASKGQETQYF.

This clonotype was picked up a small number of times. The chain combines TRBV6-2 or TRBV6-3 with TRBJ1-1; D is undetermined. The germline V gene encodes CDR1 MNHEY and CDR2 SVGEGT. Trimming took 2 bases from V and 6 from J, leaving 34 bases between them. The CDR3 covers 21 residues. The CDR3: CASSYRREAWIPNAFFPEAFF. CDR3 nucleotide sequence: TGTGCCAGCAGTTACCGTCGAGAGGCTTGGATTCCCAATGCGTTCTTTCCTGAAGCTTTCTTT.

In its sample, this clonotype was seen once. The J gene is TRBJ2-1, the V gene TRBV4-2; 9 bases map to TRBD2. In germline, CDR1 is LGHNA, CDR2 YNFKEQ. The CDR3 is made up of 16 amino acids. V lost 1 base, J lost 3 bases, and 4 bases stayed unmatched. CDR3 DNA sequence: TGTGCCAGCAGCCAAGGCGGGGGGGCGGTCTACAATGAGCAGTTCTTC. The encoded protein is CASSQGGGAVYNEQFF.

This clonotype was seen a handful of times. CDR3 loop: CASSQDKGQALNSPLHF. CDR3 in DNA: TGTGCCAGCAGCCAAGATAAGGGACAGGCACTTAATTCACCCCTCCACTTT. The chain uses TRBV4-2 and TRBJ1-6; 8 nucleotides line up with TRBD1. The germline gives CDR1 LGHNA, CDR2 YNFKEQ. J gave up 6 bases and V 0 bases, and 7 bases lay outside the gene matches. This CDR3 comprises 17 residues.

V is TRBV24-1 and J is TRBJ1-5; a weak D match, TRBD1 (5 bases). Germline CDR1 and CDR2: KGHDR and SFDVKD. V shed 3 bases and J shed 2 bases, with 10 bases lying between them. The CDR3 extends over 15 amino acids. The CDR3 region is CATSDPGDGNQPQHF. In nucleotides, the CDR3 is TGTGCCACCAGTGATCCCGGGGACGGCAATCAGCCCCAGCATTTT.

The chain recombines TRBV7-8 with TRBJ1-5, with 10 positions matching TRBD1. The V gene's germline CDR1 is SGHVS and CDR2 FQNEAQ. The V gene end was trimmed by 10 bases and the J gene end by 4 bases; junction bases not matched to a gene: 19. The CDR3 loop spans 18 amino acids. The CDR3 reads CATKRGTGASSNNQPQHF. The DNA for the CDR3 is TGTGCCACCAAGAGAGGGACAGGGGCCTCATCTAATAATCAGCCCCAGCATTTT.

J is TRBJ1-6 and V is TRBV5-1; a weak D match, TRBD1 (6 bases). Germline CDR1 and CDR2: SGHRS and YFSETQ. V shed 0 bases and J shed 9 bases, with 13 bases lying between them. The CDR3 runs to 15 residues. CDR3 loop: CASSLDGGPGSPLHF. Written as DNA, the CDR3 is TGCGCCAGCAGCTTGGACGGGGGGCCCGGTTCACCCCTCCACTTT.